A few counts support the clone carrying this T cell receptor beta chain. Antigen: not known. This sequence may be a read error, since a much larger clone differs from it by one base. This entry belongs to a study of blood T cells in healthy people across ages. Whole-study findings and limits: A greater number of naive CD4+ cells and higher diversity distinguished long-lived donors from aged donors.

The CDR3 is 15 amino acids. Per germline, CDR1 SGHDN and CDR2 FVKESK. V was cut by 0 bases and J by 11 bases, with 19 bases left in between. Drawn from each donor were approximately 10 milliliters of peripheral blood. A sample-barcoded 5' primer and a J-beta primer mix were used in a second PCR of about 7 to 12 cycles. TCRdb re-derived calls from the 5' RACE reads in MiXCR, one entry per CDR3 protein. The sample consists of about 690,000 distinct CDR3 sequences, roughly 43% of them appearing once. The V call is TRBV14, the J call TRBJ2-5; D gene uncertain. This TCR was recovered from a man older than 75 in good health. The sample taken for sequencing was blood. The CDR3 coding sequence is TGTGCCAGCAGCCAAGATGTGAACAGACCCGTAGAGCAGTACTTC. It specifies CASSQDVNRPVEQYF.